Listed below are T cell receptor beta chains from one sample, sequenced in a study of T-cell reconstitution after alpha-beta-depleted transplantation in children. TCRdb ran MiXCR on the PCR reads and lists one entry per CDR3 protein. This sample yields around 420,000 distinct CDR3 sequences, of which about a sixth are seen a single time; 29% belongs to the top ten. Specimen: PBMCs, mostly from graft donor cells, collected 360 days after TCRalphabeta/CD19-depleted stem cell transplant. All receptors derive from a boy younger than two who had a stem cell transplant for Wiskott-Aldrich syndrome, so the T cells may come from the graft donor. Both conserved end residues are part of each CDR3. Each record gives: V gene, J gene, D gene, clone size, CDR3 protein, CDR3 DNA. D genes are given only for firm matches. Part of the rows lack a size; the others show once, few, many or a class for expanded clones.

TRBV3-1	TRBJ2-1	TRBD2	few	CASSQVSGGAREQFF	TGTGCCAGCAGCCAAGTAAGCGGGGGGGCGCGAGAGCAGTTCTTC
TRBV10-3	TRBJ2-3	TRBD2	-	CAIRGLAAFRNTQYF	TGTGCCATCAGAGGACTAGCGGCTTTCAGAAATACGCAGTATTTT
TRBV29-1	TRBJ2-7	-	-	CSVRTGPTYEQYF	TGCAGCGTTCGTACAGGTCCTACCTACGAGCAGTACTTC
TRBV5-1	TRBJ2-1	-	-	CASSLAPPGPYYNEQFF	TGCGCCAGCAGCTTGGCCCCTCCGGGACCTTACTACAATGAGCAGTTCTTC
TRBV27	TRBJ2-1	-	few	CASSQGSRRFF	TGTGCCAGCAGTCAGGGTTCAAGAAGGTTCTTC
TRBV11-2	TRBJ2-2	-	-	CASSLGWRTVNTVELFF	TGTGCCAGCAGCTTAGGATGGAGGACAGTGAACACCGTGGAGCTGTTTTTT
TRBV5-1	TRBJ2-1	TRBD2	-	CASSFLAGARDEQFF	TGCGCCAGCAGCTTCTTAGCGGGGGCTAGGGATGAGCAGTTCTTC
TRBV28	TRBJ2-5	-	many	CASSSGGGETQYF	TGTGCCAGCAGTTCCGGTGGTGGGGAGACCCAGTACTTC
TRBV20-1	TRBJ2-7	-	few	CSATYRVGGEQYF	TGCAGTGCTACATACAGGGTTGGCGGCGAGCAGTACTTC
TRBV9	TRBJ2-1	-	few	CASSVEGLAAYWGDEQFF	TGTGCCAGCAGCGTAGAGGGGTTAGCGGCTTACTGGGGGGATGAGCAGTTCTTC
TRBV10-3	TRBJ2-1	-	few	CAISQSGHFNNEQFF	TGTGCCATCAGCCAAAGCGGGCACTTTAACAATGAGCAGTTCTTC
TRBV29-1	TRBJ1-4	-	-	CSVAGVNEKLFF	TGCAGCGTTGCGGGCGTCAATGAAAAACTGTTTTTT
TRBV20-1	TRBJ2-1	-	few	CSADPGPSSYNEQFF	TGCAGTGCAGATCCGGGACCGAGCTCCTACAATGAGCAGTTCTTC
TRBV18	TRBJ2-7	-	once	CASSPMATGTYEQYF	TGTGCCAGCTCACCGATGGCCACGGGCACCTACGAGCAGTACTTC
TRBV27	TRBJ2-1	-	few	CASSLAPVFSYNEQFF	TGTGCCAGCAGTTTAGCACCCGTCTTTTCCTACAATGAGCAGTTCTTC
TRBV10-3	TRBJ2-5	-	once	CAISEGIARETQYF	TGTGCCATCAGTGAGGGGATAGCCCGCGAGACCCAGTACTTC
TRBV11-2	TRBJ2-7	TRBD2	few	CASSLGLRGLAGPFYEQYF	TGTGCCAGCAGCTTAGGACTTAGAGGACTAGCGGGACCGTTCTACGAGCAGTACTTC
TRBV19	TRBJ2-7	TRBD1	-	CASSRTGRSYEQYF	TGTGCCAGTAGTAGGACAGGGCGATCCTACGAGCAGTACTTC
TRBV20-1	TRBJ2-3	-	few	CSARVPGTDTQYF	TGCAGTGCTAGAGTTCCAGGCACAGATACGCAGTATTTT
TRBV6-5	TRBJ2-3	-	few	CASSFFGGWSTDTQYF	TGTGCCAGCAGTTTTTTCGGGGGATGGAGCACAGATACGCAGTATTTT
TRBV7-9	TRBJ2-1	-	-	CASSNRDFKYNEQFF	TGTGCCAGCAGCAACCGAGACTTCAAATACAATGAGCAGTTCTTC
TRBV2	TRBJ1-2	-	-	CASSGPFPLYGYTF	TGTGCCAGCAGTGGGCCATTCCCCCTCTATGGCTACACCTTC
TRBV6-1	TRBJ1-1	-	-	CASSTVGVGLNTEAFF	TGTGCCAGCAGTACAGTGGGGGTTGGGCTGAACACTGAAGCTTTCTTT
TRBV29-1	TRBJ2-3	TRBD2	-	CSGTSGSPDTQYF	TGCAGCGGGACTAGCGGGAGTCCAGATACGCAGTATTTT
TRBV7-8	TRBJ2-7	TRBD1	few	CASSDPATGAVSYEQYF	TGTGCCAGCAGCGACCCGGCGACAGGGGCGGTTTCCTACGAGCAGTACTTC
TRBV7-2	TRBJ2-2	-	few	CASSLFRNTGELFF	TGTGCCAGCAGCTTATTCAGGAACACCGGGGAGCTGTTTTTT
TRBV27	TRBJ1-1	-	few	CASSISKNTEAFF	TGTGCCAGCAGTATCTCCAAGAACACTGAAGCTTTCTTT